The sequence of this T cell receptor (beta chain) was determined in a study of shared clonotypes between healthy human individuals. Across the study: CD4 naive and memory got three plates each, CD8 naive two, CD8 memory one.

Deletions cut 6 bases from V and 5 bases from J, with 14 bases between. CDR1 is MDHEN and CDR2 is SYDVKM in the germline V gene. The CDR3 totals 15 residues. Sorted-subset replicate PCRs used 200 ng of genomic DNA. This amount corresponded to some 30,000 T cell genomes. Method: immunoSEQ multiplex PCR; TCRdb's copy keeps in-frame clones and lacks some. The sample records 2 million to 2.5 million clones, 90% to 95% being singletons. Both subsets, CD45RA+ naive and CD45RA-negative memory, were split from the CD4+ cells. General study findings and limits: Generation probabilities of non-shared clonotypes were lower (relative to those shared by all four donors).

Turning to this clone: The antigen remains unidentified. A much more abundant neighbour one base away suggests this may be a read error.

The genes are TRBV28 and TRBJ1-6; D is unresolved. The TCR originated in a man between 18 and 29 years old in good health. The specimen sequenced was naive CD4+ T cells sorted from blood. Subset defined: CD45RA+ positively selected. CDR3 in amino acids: CASRPSKADNSPLHF. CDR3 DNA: TGTGCCAGCAGACCTTCCAAGGCCGATAATTCACCCCTCCACTTT.